These 22 T cell receptor beta chains came from one sample sequenced in a study of Ad26.COV2.S vaccination and SARS-CoV-2 variants. Specified treatment: about 20 received Ad26.COV2.S at low or high dose, single or two shots; several received placebo; per-sample allocation not given. Material that was analyzed had been drawn on day 63 after the first vaccine or placebo injection. Method: immunoSEQ multiplex PCR; TCRdb's copy keeps in-frame clones and lacks some. The sample shows 300,000 to 350,000 clones, approximately 90% of them seen only once. The input for sequencing was peripheral blood, taken in a trial of Ad26.COV2.S vaccine versus placebo. The origin of the receptors is a person between 18 and 65 years old who received the Ad26.COV2.S COVID-19 vaccine or a placebo.

The chain links TRBV2 to TRBJ2-5, with 7 bases lining up with TRBD1. With V trimmed by 8 bases and J by 2 bases, 11 bases remained unmatched. Germline V gene lookup returns CDR1 SNHLY and CDR2 FYNNEI. The CDR3 loop spans 15 amino acids. The CDR3 reads CASQKLPGQQETQYF. CDR3 DNA: TGTGCCAGCCAGAAACTTCCGGGACAGCAAGAGACCCAGTACTTC.

The chain links TRBV18 to TRBJ2-1, with D unclear. This CDR3 has 14 residues. Germline V gives CDR1 KGHSH, CDR2 LQKENI. V lost 3 bases, J lost 4 bases, and 10 bases lay in between. The DNA of the CDR3 is TGTGCCAGCTCACCTTCCAGAGCATACAATGAGCAGTTCTTC. Translated: CASSPSRAYNEQFF. Looking up the rest from reference TRBV18 and TRBJ2-1 gives the full variable domain: NAGVMQNPRHLVRRRGQEARLRCSPMKGHSHVYWYRQLPEEGLKFMVYLQKENIIDESGMPKERFSAEFPKEGPSILRIQQVVRGDSAAYFCASSPSRAYNEQFFGPGTRLTVL.

J is TRBJ1-1 and V is TRBV6-2 or TRBV6-3, with D unresolved. The CDR3 sequence is 15 residues long. V shed 2 bases and J shed 0 bases, with 10 bases lying between them. Germline CDR1 reads MNHEY; CDR2 reads SVGEGT. CDR3 sequence: CASSYRGPLNTEAFF. The DNA of the CDR3 is TGTGCCAGCAGTTACCGAGGCCCTTTGAACACTGAAGCTTTCTTT.

The chain couples TRBV7-9 to TRBJ2-1, with D perhaps TRBD1 (5 bases). The germline V gene encodes CDR1 SEHNR and CDR2 FQNEAQ (reference sequence). Trimming took 1 base from V and 4 from J, leaving 14 bases between them. This CDR3 has 16 amino acids. CDR3 loop: CASSLGGTTGYNEQFF. Here the CDR3 DNA reads TGTGCCAGCAGCTTAGGAGGTACTACAGGTTACAATGAGCAGTTCTTC. Together with reference TRBV7-9 and TRBJ2-1, the CDR3 gives the full variable domain: DTGVSQNPRHKITKRGQNVTFRCDPISEHNRLYWYRQTLGQGPEFLTYFQNEAQLEKSRLLSDRFSAERPKGSFSTLEIQRTEQGDSAMYLCASSLGGTTGYNEQFFGPGTRLTVL.

The V gene is TRBV2, the J gene TRBJ1-5; D is perhaps TRBD1 (5 bases). Trimming shortened V by 1 base and J by 0 bases, and 7 bases separated the two germline ends. Germline V CDR1 and CDR2: SNHLY, FYNNEI. The CDR3 is 15 amino acids. The CDR3 loop reads CASSEGGVSNQPQHF. The DNA of the CDR3 is TGTGCCAGCAGTGAAGGAGGGGTTAGCAATCAGCCCCAGCATTTT.

The CDR3 loop reads CASSKVGGDEF. The CDR3, as DNA: TGTGCCAGCAGCAAAGTTGGCGGGGATGAGTTT. The chain combines TRBV21-1 with TRBJ1-1. TRBV21-1 is designated a pseudogene. This CDR3 spans 11 amino acids.

The chain joins TRBV6-5 to TRBJ1-1, with 7 bases matching TRBD1. This CDR3 is 13 amino acids long. CDR1 MNHEY and CDR2 SVGAGI come from the germline V gene. V lost 9 bases, J lost 9 bases, and 13 bases stayed unmatched. The CDR3 region is CASHHRQGVKAFF. The CDR3 region has the DNA TGTGCCAGTCACCACCGGCAGGGGGTAAAAGCTTTCTTT.

The chain joins TRBV7-2 to TRBJ2-5; D is perhaps TRBD2 (5 bases). V was clipped by 4 bases and J by 1 base, with 7 bases between them. CDR3 size: 13 residues. The germline CDR1 and CDR2 sequences are SGHTA and FQGNSA. The CDR3 DNA sequence: TGTGCCAGCAGCTCGGAGGTCCAAGAGACCCAGTACTTC. Amino acid sequence: CASSSEVQETQYF.

The chain employs TRBV27 and TRBJ2-7, with TRBD2 matching over 9 bases. J was trimmed by 4 bases and V by 6 bases; bases with no gene match: 4. This CDR3 contains 13 residues. The germline V gene encodes CDR1 MNHEY and CDR2 SMNVEV (reference sequence). CDR3 in amino acids: CASSRGRAYEQYF. Here the CDR3 DNA reads TGTGCCAGCAGCCGCGGGAGGGCATACGAGCAGTACTTC.

The chain is built from TRBV3-1 (or the pseudogene TRBV3-2) and TRBJ2-1; 15 positions match TRBD2. In germline, CDR1 is LGHDT, CDR2 YNNKEL (reference sequence). The CDR3 has 15 amino acids. J gave up 9 bases and V 5 bases, and 5 bases lay outside the gene matches. CDR3 amino acids: CASSNGLAGGVEQFF. The CDR3, as DNA: TGTGCCAGCAGCAACGGACTAGCGGGAGGGGTTGAGCAGTTCTTC.

This sequence joins TRBV7-8 and TRBJ1-2; TRBD1 aligns across 7 bases. CDR1 and CDR2 from the germline V gene are SGHVS and FQNEAQ. CDR3 size: 17 residues. V dropped 5 bases and J dropped 0; count of bases not matched to a gene: 12. CDR3 in DNA: TGTGCCAGCAGCCCGAGACCGGGACAGTCCCCTAACTATGGCTACACCTTC. It is translated as CASSPRPGQSPNYGYTF. The full variable domain, completed using reference TRBV7-8 and TRBJ1-2, is GAGVSQSPRYKVAKRGQDVALRCDPISGHVSLFWYQQALGQGPEFLTYFQNEAQLDKSGLPSDRFFAERPEGSVSTLKIQRTQQEDSAVYLCASSPRPGQSPNYGYTFGSGTRLTVV.

This chain links TRBV2 with TRBJ1-5, with 8 bases fitting TRBD1. Germline CDR1 and CDR2: SNHLY and FYNNEI. Trimming at V came to 6 bases and at J to 3 bases, leaving 4 bases not matched to a gene. The length of the CDR3 is 14 residues. As DNA, the CDR3 is TGTGCCAGCAGCGCGACAGGGGACAATCAGCCCCAGCATTTT. It translates to CASSATGDNQPQHF.

The chain links TRBV25-1 to TRBJ1-2; 8 nucleotides line up with TRBD1. Trimming took 3 bases from V and 6 from J; bases not matched to a gene: 3. Per germline, CDR1 MGHDK and CDR2 SYGVNS. This CDR3 is built from 13 residues. CDR3 residues: CASSETGVDGYTF. Here the CDR3 DNA reads TGTGCCAGCAGTGAGACAGGGGTGGATGGCTACACCTTC.

V gene TRBV10-3 combines with J gene TRBJ2-7; 7 nucleotides match TRBD1. This CDR3 has 13 amino acids. Germline assignment: CDR1 ENHRY and CDR2 SYGVKD. With 7 bases clipped from V and 1 base from J, the junction kept 4 bases outside the gene matches. CDR3 protein: CAIKGGESYEQYF. CDR3 nucleotides: TGTGCCATCAAAGGGGGCGAATCCTACGAGCAGTACTTC.

V gene TRBV10-3 combines with J gene TRBJ2-3; no clear D gene. V gave up 4 bases and J gave up 2 bases, with 7 bases separating them. Germline V gene lookup returns CDR1 ENHRY and CDR2 SYGVKD. This CDR3 is 13 amino acids long. The CDR3 loop reads CAISVGATDTQYF. The CDR3 DNA follows: TGTGCCATCAGTGTTGGAGCCACAGATACGCAGTATTTT.

In DNA form, the CDR3 reads TGTGCCAGTAGTATTGAGGTATCCTCTTTTCCCTACGAGCAGTACTTC. Translated, it gives CASSIEVSSFPYEQYF. This sequence joins TRBV19 and TRBJ2-7, with unresolved D. V was shortened by 3 bases and J by 2 bases, with 17 bases between the two germline ends. Germline V gene sequence: CDR1 LNHDA, CDR2 SQIVND (reference sequence). The CDR3 is made up of 16 amino acids.

V is TRBV11-2 and J is TRBJ2-3; D is possibly TRBD2 (5 bases). In germline, CDR1 is SGHAT, CDR2 FQNNGV. CDR3 size: 16 residues. V was cut by 4 bases and J by 4 bases, with 18 bases left in between. Here the CDR3 DNA reads TGTGCCAGCAGCTGGGAGAATGGACTTCCCCCAGATACGCAGTATTTT. Translation gives CASSWENGLPPDTQYF.

The CDR3 region has the DNA TGTGCCAGCAGCACAGACACTGGCGGGGAGCTGTTTTTT. Translated, it gives CASSTDTGGELFF. The rearrangement uses TRBV12-3 or TRBV12-4 and TRBJ2-2; no clear D gene. The CDR3 is 13 amino acids. The germline V and J ends were trimmed by 6 bases and 7 bases, with 12 bases remaining between them.

Here the CDR3 reads CASSLSLTGGGSPLHF. The DNA for the CDR3 is TGCGCCAGCAGCTTATCACTGACAGGGGGTGGTTCACCCCTCCACTTT. The V call is TRBV5-1, the J call TRBJ1-6; 9 bases line up with TRBD1. Trimming cost V 2 bases and J 9 bases; bases outside gene matches: 9. Germline V CDR1 and CDR2: SGHRS, YFSETQ. The CDR3 spans 16 residues.

The chain carries TRBV12-3 or TRBV12-4 and TRBJ2-1, with no clear D. This CDR3 has 12 amino acids. V dropped 3 bases and J dropped 5 bases, with 5 bases sitting between them. CDR3 bases: TGTGCCAGCAGTTTGGACCACAATGAGCAGTTCTTC. Translated: CASSLDHNEQFF.

This chain links TRBV28 with TRBJ2-5; D not resolved. Trimming stripped 2 bases from V and 1 base from J, with 14 bases between. This CDR3 comprises 16 residues. Germline CDR1 MDHEN, CDR2 SYDVKM. CDR3 DNA sequence: TGTGCCAGCAGTTTAGAATTGTCGCGGAGCCAAGAGACCCAGTACTTC. This translates into CASSLELSRSQETQYF.

This clone was counted only a few times. The V call is TRBV7-9, the J call TRBJ1-4, with a tentative D call TRBD1 (5 bases). V dropped 1 base and J dropped 3 bases, with 18 bases sitting between them. CDR3 length: 18 residues. CDR1 and CDR2 from the germline V gene are SEHNR and FQNEAQ (reference sequence). CDR3 sequence (DNA): TGTGCCAGCAGCTTAGTGGCGGGCAGGGAAGGGGCTAATGAAAAACTGTTTTTT. Translation: CASSLVAGREGANEKLFF. Combining the CDR3 with reference TRBV7-9 and TRBJ1-4 gives the whole variable domain DTGVSQNPRHKITKRGQNVTFRCDPISEHNRLYWYRQTLGQGPEFLTYFQNEAQLEKSRLLSDRFSAERPKGSFSTLEIQRTEQGDSAMYLCASSLVAGREGANEKLFFGSGTQLSVL.